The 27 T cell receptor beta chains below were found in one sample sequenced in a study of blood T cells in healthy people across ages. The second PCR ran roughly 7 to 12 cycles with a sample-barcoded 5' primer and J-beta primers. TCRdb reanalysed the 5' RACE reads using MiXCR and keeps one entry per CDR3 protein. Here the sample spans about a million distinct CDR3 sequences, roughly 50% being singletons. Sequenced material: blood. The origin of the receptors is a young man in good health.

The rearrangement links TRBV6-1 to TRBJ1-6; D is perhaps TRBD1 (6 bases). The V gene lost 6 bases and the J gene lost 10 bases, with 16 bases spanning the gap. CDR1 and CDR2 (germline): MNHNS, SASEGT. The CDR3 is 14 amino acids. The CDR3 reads CASRSTSGESPLHF. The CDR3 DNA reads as TGTGCCAGCAGATCCACTTCAGGGGAATCACCCCTCCACTTT.

The DNA of the CDR3 is TGTGCCAGCAGTGAGGAAGGGAAGCAGCCCCAGCATTTT. Translating it yields CASSEEGKQPQHF. This chain links TRBV6-1 with TRBJ1-5; D unclear. V lost 3 bases to trimming and J lost 7 bases, with 10 bases between them. CDR3 length: 13 residues. CDR1 MNHNS and CDR2 SASEGT come from the germline V gene.

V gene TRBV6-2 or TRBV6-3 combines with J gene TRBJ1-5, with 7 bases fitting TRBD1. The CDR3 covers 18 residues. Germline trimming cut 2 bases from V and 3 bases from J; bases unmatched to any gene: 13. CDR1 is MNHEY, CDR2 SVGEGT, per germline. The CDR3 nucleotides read TGTGCCAGCAGTTACGAGAGACAGGGCTTAGGGGACAATCAGCCCCAGCATTTT. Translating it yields CASSYERQGLGDNQPQHF.

The CDR3, as DNA: TGTGCCAGCAGTCCGACTAGCGCAAGAGGCACAGATACGCAGTATTTT. Amino acids: CASSPTSARGTDTQYF. The chain carries TRBV12-3 or TRBV12-4 and TRBJ2-3; 8 positions agree with TRBD2. The trim removed 5 bases at V and 1 base at J, leaving 8 bases unmatched. The CDR3 runs to 16 residues.

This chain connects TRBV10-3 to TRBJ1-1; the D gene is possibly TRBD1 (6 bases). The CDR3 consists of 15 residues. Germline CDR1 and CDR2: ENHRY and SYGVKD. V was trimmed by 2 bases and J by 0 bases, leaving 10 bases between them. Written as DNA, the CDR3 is TGTGCCATCAGTGAGGGGGGCTTAATGAACACTGAAGCTTTCTTT. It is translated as CAISEGGLMNTEAFF.

Here the CDR3 DNA reads TGTGCCAGCACCCTCGGGACAGTAAGCAATCAGCCCCAGCATTTT. Residues: CASTLGTVSNQPQHF. The J gene is TRBJ1-5, the V gene TRBV28, with 7 bases fitting TRBD1. CDR3 length: 15 amino acids. The V segment lost 7 bases and the J segment 1 base; nucleotides outside the gene matches: 7. CDR1 MDHEN and CDR2 SYDVKM come from the germline V gene.

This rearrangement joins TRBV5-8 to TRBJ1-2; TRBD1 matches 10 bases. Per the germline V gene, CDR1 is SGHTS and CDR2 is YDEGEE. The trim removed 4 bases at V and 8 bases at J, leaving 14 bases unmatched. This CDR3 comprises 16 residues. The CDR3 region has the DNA TGTGCCAGCAGCCTAACATCCATGGGACAGGGGTTCGGCTACACCTTC. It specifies CASSLTSMGQGFGYTF.

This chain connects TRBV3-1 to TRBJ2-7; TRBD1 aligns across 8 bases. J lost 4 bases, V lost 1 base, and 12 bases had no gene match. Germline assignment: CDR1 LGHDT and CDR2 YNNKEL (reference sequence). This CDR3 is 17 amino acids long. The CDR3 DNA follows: TGTGCCAGCAGCCAAGGAAATTTCAGGACAGGGCAGTACGAGCAGTACTTC. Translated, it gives CASSQGNFRTGQYEQYF.

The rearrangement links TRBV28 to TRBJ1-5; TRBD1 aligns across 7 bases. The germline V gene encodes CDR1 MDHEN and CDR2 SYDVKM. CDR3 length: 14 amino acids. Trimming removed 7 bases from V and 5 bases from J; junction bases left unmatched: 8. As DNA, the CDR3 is TGTGCCAGCATGACAGGGAAACGGGATCAGCCCCAGCATTTT. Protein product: CASMTGKRDQPQHF. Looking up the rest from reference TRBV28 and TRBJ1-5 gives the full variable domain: DVKVTQSSRYLVKRTGEKVFLECVQDMDHENMFWYRQDPGLGLRLIYFSYDVKMKEKGDIPEGYSVSREKKERFSLILESASTNQTSMYLCASMTGKRDQPQHFGDGTRLSIL.

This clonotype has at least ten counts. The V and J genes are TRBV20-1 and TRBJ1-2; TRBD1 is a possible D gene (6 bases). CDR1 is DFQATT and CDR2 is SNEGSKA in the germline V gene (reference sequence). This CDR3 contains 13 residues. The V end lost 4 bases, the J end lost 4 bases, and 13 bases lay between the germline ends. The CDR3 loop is CSATSQGGYGYTF. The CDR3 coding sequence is TGCAGTGCTACCTCACAGGGTGGCTATGGCTACACCTTC.

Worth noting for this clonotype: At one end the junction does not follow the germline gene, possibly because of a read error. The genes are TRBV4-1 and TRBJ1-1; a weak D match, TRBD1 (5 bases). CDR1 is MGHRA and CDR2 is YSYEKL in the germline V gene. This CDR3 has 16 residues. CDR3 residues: CANSMPRDGLNTEAFF. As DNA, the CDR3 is TGCGCCAACAGCATGCCCCGGGACGGACTAAACACTGAAGCTTTCTTT.

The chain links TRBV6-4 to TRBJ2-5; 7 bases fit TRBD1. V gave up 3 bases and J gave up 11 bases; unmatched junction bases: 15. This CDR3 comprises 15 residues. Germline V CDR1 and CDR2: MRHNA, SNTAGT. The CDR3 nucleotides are TGTGCCAGCAGTGAGCGGACAGGTTTATACAATGAGCAGTACTTC. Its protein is CASSERTGLYNEQYF.

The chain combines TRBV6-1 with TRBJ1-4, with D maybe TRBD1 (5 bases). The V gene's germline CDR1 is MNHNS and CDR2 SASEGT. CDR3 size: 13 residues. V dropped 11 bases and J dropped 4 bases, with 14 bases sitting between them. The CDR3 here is CAGAMGFNEKLFF. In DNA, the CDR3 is TGTGCCGGGGCCATGGGATTTAATGAAAAACTGTTTTTT.

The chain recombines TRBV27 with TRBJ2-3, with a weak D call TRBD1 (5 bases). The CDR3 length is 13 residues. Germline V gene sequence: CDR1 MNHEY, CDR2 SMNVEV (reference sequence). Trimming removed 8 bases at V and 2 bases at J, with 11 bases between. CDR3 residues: CASGHGPTDTQYF. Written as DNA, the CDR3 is TGTGCCAGCGGACATGGCCCCACAGATACGCAGTATTTT.

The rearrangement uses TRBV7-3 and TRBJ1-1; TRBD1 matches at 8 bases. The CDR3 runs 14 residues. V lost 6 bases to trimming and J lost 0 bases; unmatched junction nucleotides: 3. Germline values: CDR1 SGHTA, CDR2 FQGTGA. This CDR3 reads CASRTGEVNTEAFF. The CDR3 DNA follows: TGTGCCAGCAGGACAGGGGAGGTGAACACTGAAGCTTTCTTT. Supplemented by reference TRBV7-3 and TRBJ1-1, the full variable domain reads GAGVSQTPSNKVTEKGKYVELRCDPISGHTALYWYRQSLGQGPEFLIYFQGTGAADDSGLPNDRFFAVRPEGSVSTLKIQRTERGDSAVYLCASRTGEVNTEAFFGQGTRLTVV.

The CDR3 DNA follows: TGCGCCAGCAGCCAAGTGGAGTCCGGCTTCACAGATACGCAGTATTTT. This sequence encodes CASSQVESGFTDTQYF. The chain carries TRBV4-3 and TRBJ2-3; D gene ambiguous. Per the germline V gene, CDR1 is LGHNA and CDR2 is YSLEER. The CDR3 has 16 residues. The V end was cut by 1 base, the J end by 2 bases, with 13 bases between.

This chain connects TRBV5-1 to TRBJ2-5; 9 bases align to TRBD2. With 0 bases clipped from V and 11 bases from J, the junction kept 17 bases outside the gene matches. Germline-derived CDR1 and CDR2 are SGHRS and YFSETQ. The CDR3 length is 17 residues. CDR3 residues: CASSLEALAGPYNEQYF. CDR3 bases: TGCGCCAGCAGCTTGGAGGCTCTAGCGGGGCCCTACAATGAGCAGTACTTC. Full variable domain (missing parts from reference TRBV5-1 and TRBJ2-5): KAGVTQTPRYLIKTRGQQVTLSCSPISGHRSVSWYQQTPGQGLQFLFEYFSETQRNKGNFPGRFSGRQFSNSRSEMNVSTLELGDSALYLCASSLEALAGPYNEQYFGPGTRLLVL.

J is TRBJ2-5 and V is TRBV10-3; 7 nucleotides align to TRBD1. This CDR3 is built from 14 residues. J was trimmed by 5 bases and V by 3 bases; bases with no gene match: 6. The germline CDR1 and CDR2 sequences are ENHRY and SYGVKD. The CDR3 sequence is CAISDQRQGETQYF. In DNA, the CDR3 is TGTGCCATCAGTGATCAGCGACAGGGTGAGACCCAGTACTTC.

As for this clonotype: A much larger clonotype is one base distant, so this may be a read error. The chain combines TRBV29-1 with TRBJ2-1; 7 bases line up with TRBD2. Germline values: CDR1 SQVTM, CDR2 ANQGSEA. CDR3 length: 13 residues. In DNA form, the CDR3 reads TGCAGCGCTGGCCTAGCGGCGTACAATGAGCGGTTCTTC. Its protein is CSAGLAAYNERFF.

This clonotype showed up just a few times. In nucleotides, the CDR3 is TGTGCCAGCAGCTCGGGACCGATCAATCAGCCCCAGCATTTT. Protein product: CASSSGPINQPQHF. The V gene is TRBV5-6, the J gene TRBJ1-5; the D gene is possibly TRBD1 (5 bases). Between the trimmed V and J ends, which lost 3 bases and 3 bases, there was a span of 10 bases. CDR3 length: 14 amino acids. Germline CDR1 SGHDT, CDR2 YYEEEE.

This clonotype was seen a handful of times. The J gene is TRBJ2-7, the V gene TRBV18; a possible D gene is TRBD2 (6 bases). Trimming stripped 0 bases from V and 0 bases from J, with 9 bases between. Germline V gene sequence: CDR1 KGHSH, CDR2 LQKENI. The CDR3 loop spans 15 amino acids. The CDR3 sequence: CASSPPRRASYEQYF. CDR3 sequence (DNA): TGTGCCAGCTCACCACCGAGGAGGGCCTCCTACGAGCAGTACTTC.

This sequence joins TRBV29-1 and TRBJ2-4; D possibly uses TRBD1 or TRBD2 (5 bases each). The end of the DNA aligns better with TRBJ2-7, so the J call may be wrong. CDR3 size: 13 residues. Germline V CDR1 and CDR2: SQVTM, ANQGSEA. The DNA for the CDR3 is TGCAGCGTTGTGGCCGGGGCAAGATACGAGCAGTACTTC. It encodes CSVVAGARYEQYF.

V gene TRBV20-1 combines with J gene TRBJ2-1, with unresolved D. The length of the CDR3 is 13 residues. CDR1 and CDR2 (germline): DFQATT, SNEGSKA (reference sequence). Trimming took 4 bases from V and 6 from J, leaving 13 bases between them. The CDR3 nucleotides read TGCAGTGCTAAATGGGAAACGGGCAATGAGCAGTTCTTC. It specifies CSAKWETGNEQFF.

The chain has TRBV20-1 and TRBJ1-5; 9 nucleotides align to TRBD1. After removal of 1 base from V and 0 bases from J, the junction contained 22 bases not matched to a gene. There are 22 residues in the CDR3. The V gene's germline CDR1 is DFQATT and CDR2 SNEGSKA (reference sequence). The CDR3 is CSARGAGQGDFPGAYSNQPQHF. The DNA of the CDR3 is TGCAGTGCTAGAGGGGCGGGACAGGGTGATTTTCCAGGAGCGTATAGCAATCAGCCCCAGCATTTT.

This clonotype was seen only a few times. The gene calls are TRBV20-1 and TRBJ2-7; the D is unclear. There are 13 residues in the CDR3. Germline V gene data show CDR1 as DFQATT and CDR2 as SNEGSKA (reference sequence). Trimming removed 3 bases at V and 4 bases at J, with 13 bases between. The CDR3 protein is CSARATPTYEQYF. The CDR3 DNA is TGCAGTGCTAGGGCTACTCCAACTTACGAGCAGTACTTC.

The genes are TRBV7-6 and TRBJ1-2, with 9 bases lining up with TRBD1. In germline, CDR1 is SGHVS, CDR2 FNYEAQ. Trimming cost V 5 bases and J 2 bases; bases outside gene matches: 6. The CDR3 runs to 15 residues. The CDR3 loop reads CASSPRQGVNYGYTF. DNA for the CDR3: TGTGCCAGCAGCCCCAGACAGGGGGTCAACTATGGCTACACCTTC.

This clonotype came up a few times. The CDR3 sequence is CASIQGSFQGGPWNEQFF. CDR3 sequence (DNA): TGTGCCAGCATACAGGGGTCCTTCCAGGGGGGCCCTTGGAATGAGCAGTTCTTC. The V call is TRBV6-2 or TRBV6-3, the J call TRBJ2-1; TRBD1 is a possible D gene (7 bases). The CDR3 contains 18 residues. V was shortened by 7 bases and J by 7 bases, with 29 bases between the two germline ends. Germline values: CDR1 MNHEY, CDR2 SVGEGT.